This TCR beta chain appears in the sequencing data of a study of blood T cell repertoires in COVID-19. Profiled with immunoSEQ multiplex PCR; TCRdb holds only in-frame clones, not every one. This table has 110,000 to 150,000 clones, approximately 80% appearing once. The sequence came from a woman aged 50 to 60 with acute or convalescent COVID-19. Material: peripheral blood.

The CDR3 here is CASTGTRGGFNEQFF. CDR3 DNA: TGTGCCAGCACCGGGACTAGAGGGGGGTTCAATGAGCAGTTCTTC. V usage is TRBV6-6 and J usage is TRBJ2-1; 8 bases fit TRBD2. The CDR3 contains 15 residues. V lost 7 bases, J lost 6 bases, and 11 bases stayed unmatched. Germline CDR1 is MNHNY and CDR2 is SVGAGI (reference sequence).